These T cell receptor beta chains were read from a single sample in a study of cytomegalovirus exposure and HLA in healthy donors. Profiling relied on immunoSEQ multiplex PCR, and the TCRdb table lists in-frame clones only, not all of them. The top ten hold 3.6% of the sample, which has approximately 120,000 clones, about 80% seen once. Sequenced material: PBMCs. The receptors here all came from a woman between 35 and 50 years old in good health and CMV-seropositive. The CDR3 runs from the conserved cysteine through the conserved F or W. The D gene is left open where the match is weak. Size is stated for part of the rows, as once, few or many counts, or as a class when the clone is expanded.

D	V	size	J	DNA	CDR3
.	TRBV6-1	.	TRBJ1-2	TGTGCCAGCAGTGAATTGGGACAACGATTAAGCTATGGCTACACCTTC	CASSELGQRLSYGYTF
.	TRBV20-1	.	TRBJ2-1	TGCAGTGCGCCTAACTACAATGAGCAGTTCTTC	CSAPNYNEQFF
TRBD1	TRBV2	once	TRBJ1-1	TGTGCCAGCAGTGAATGGGACAGGGGGCAAACTGAAGCTTTCTTT	CASSEWDRGQTEAFF
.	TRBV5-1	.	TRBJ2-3	TGCGCCAGCAGCTTGGACAGGACCCTCACAGATACGCAGTATTTT	CASSLDRTLTDTQYF
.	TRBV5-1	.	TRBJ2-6	TGCGCCAGCGTACCGGGACTCTTCTCTGGGGCCAACGTCCTGACTTTC	CASVPGLFSGANVLTF
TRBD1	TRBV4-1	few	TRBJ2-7	TGCGCCAGCAGCCAAGATCCCCAGGGGGCTCAATCCTACGAGCAGTACTTC	CASSQDPQGAQSYEQYF
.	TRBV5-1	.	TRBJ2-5	TGCGCCAGCAGCCCGGAGGACCCAGGGGGGGAGACCCAGTACTTC	CASSPEDPGGETQYF
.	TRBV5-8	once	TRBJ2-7	TGTGCCAGCAGCCCAACCCCGACAGGTGGCTTGGAGCAGTACTTC	CASSPTPTGGLEQYF
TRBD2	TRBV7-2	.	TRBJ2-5	TGTGCCAGCAGCTTAGAACTAGCGGGAGTACAAGAGACCCAGTACTTC	CASSLELAGVQETQYF
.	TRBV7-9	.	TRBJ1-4	TGTGCCAGCAGCTTAGGGGCGGGGGCGACTAATGAAAAACTGTTTTTT	CASSLGAGATNEKLFF
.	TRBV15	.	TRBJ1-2	TGTGCCACCAGCAGAGTGGGGCAGAGGCCCTCGGGTGGCTACACCTTC	CATSRVGQRPSGGYTF
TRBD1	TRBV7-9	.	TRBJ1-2	TGTGCCAGCAGCGGACAGGGTAGGGACTATGGCTACACCTTC	CASSGQGRDYGYTF
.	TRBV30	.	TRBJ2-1	TGTGCCTGGAGGAGGGCGGGGAATGAGCAGTTCTTC	CAWRRAGNEQFF
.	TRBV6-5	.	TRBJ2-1	TGTGCCAGCAGGGGGACTTTGATAAATGAGCAGTTCTTC	CASRGTLINEQFF
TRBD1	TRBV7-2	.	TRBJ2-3	TGTGCCAGCAGCTATAGCTGGACAGGGTGGACAGATACGCAGTATTTT	CASSYSWTGWTDTQYF
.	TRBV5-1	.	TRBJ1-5	TGCGCCAGCACGCCTAGGGGATCTAGCAATCAGCCCCAGCATTTT	CASTPRGSSNQPQHF
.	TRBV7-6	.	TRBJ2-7	TGTGCCAGCAGCTTAGTCGTGGGAGTCTCCTACGAGCAGTACTTC	CASSLVVGVSYEQYF
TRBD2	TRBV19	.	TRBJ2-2	TGTGCCACCAACAATGCGGCCAGCGGGAGCTGGGCCACCGGGGAGCTGTTTTTT	CATNNAASGSWATGELFF
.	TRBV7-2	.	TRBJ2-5	TGTGCCAGCAGCTTGACCACGGTGGGCCCCAAGACCCAGTACTTC	CASSLTTVGPKTQYF
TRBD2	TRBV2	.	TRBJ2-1	TGTGCCAGCAGTGGGACTAGCGGGAGGCATGAGCAGTTCTTC	CASSGTSGRHEQFF
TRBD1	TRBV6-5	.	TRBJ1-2	TGTGCCGTCAAATCATACCGGGACAGCTATGGCTACACCTTC	CAVKSYRDSYGYTF
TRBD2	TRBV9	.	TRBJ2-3	TGTGCCAGCAGCGTAGCTAGCGGAGAAGATACGCAGTATTTT	CASSVASGEDTQYF
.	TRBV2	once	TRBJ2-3	TGTGCCAGCAGTGGCACTTACACAGATACGCAGTATTTT	CASSGTYTDTQYF
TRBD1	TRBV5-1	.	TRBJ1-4	TGCGCCAGCAGCCCGAGGACAGGAACTAATGAAAAACTGTTTTTT	CASSPRTGTNEKLFF
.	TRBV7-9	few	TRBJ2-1	TGTGCCAGCAGCTCCGCGGGACAGTCCTACAATGAGCAGTTCTTC	CASSSAGQSYNEQFF
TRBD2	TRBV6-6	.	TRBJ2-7	TGTGCCAGCAGTTACACGTACCAGCGGGACTACGAGCAGTACTTC	CASSYTYQRDYEQYF
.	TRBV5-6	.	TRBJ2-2	TGTGCCAGCAGCTTGGGCGGCACCGGGGAGCTGTTTTTT	CASSLGGTGELFF
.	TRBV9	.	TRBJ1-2	TGTGCCAGCAGCTTGGACACCACTAACTATGGCTACACCTTC	CASSLDTTNYGYTF
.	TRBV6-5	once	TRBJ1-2	TGTGCCAGCAGTTATCTAGTCGACCCAACCGTCTATGGCTACACCTTC	CASSYLVDPTVYGYTF
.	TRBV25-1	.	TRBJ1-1	TGTGCCAGCAGTGAAGGTTCGGGGGTCTTCGCTGAAGCTTTCTTT	CASSEGSGVFAEAFF
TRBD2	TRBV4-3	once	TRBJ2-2	TGCGCCAGCAGCCAAGATCTGTCGCTAGCGGGGACCGGGGAGCTGTTTTTT	CASSQDLSLAGTGELFF
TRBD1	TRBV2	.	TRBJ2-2	TGTGCCAGCATCCGGGACAGTAGCACCGGGGAGCTGTTTTTT	CASIRDSSTGELFF
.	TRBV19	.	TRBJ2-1	TGTGCCAGTAGTACCCTCCTTGCCGGCTACAATGAGCAGTTCTTC	CASSTLLAGYNEQFF
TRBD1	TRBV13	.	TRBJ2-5	TGTGCCAGCAGCTTGTACCGGGACAGTCAAGAGACCCAGTACTTC	CASSLYRDSQETQYF
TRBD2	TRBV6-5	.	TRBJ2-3	TGTGCCAGCAGTTTCGGACTAGCTGCTGATACGCAGTATTTT	CASSFGLAADTQYF
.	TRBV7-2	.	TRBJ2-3	TGTGCCAGCAACTCCCTGGGCAAGGGGGGGGGTTTTACGCAGTATTTT	CASNSLGKGGGFTQYF
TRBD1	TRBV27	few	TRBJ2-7	TGTGCCAGCAGCGAAAGGGGGACAGGTCCCTACGAGCAGTACTTC	CASSERGTGPYEQYF
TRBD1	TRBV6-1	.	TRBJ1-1	TGTGCCAGCAGTGCTAAAACAGGGGCCTCTGAAGCTTTCTTT	CASSAKTGASEAFF
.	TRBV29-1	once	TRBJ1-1	TGCAGGACGGGGAAAGGGACTGAAGCTTTCTTT	CRTGKGTEAFF
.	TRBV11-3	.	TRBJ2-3	TGTGCCAGCAGCTCGGACACGTTCACAGATACGCAGTATTTT	CASSSDTFTDTQYF
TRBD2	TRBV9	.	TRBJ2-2	TGTGCCAGCAGCGTAGGACTAGCGGTGAACACCGGGGAGCTGTTTTTT	CASSVGLAVNTGELFF
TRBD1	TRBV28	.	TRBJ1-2	TGTGCCAGCAGTTCACCGACAGACAGGGGCCCCTATGGCTACACCTTC	CASSSPTDRGPYGYTF
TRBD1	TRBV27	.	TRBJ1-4	TGTGCCAGCAGCTTACAGGGGGCGCTGCCTAATGAAAAACTGTTTTTT	CASSLQGALPNEKLFF
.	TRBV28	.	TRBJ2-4	TGTGCCAGCGTGCCATATGGGACACCAAAAAACATTCAGTACTTC	CASVPYGTPKNIQYF
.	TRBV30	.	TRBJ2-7	TGTGCCTGGAGAGGTCGGACACAACACACCTACGAGCAGTACTTC	CAWRGRTQHTYEQYF
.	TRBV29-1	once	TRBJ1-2	TGCAGCGTTGACAGAGGCTACACCTTC	CSVDRGYTF
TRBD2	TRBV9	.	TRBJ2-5	TGTGCCAGCAGCGTAAGGCTAGCGGGAGCGGAAGAGACCCAGTACTTC	CASSVRLAGAEETQYF
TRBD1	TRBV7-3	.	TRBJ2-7	TGTGCCAGCAGCTCCGGGACAGGCAATGGGGAGCAGTACTTC	CASSSGTGNGEQYF
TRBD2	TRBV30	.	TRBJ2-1	TGTGCCTGGAAGGGGAGGGCGGTCTCCTACAATGAGCAGTTCTTC	CAWKGRAVSYNEQFF
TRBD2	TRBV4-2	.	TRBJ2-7	TGTGCCAGCAGCCCGAGCGGGAGTGGTCACTACGAGCAGTACTTC	CASSPSGSGHYEQYF
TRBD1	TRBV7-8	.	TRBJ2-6	TGTGCCAGCAGCCCCCGGGACAGGGGGTTCTCTGGGGCCAACGTCCTGACTTTC	CASSPRDRGFSGANVLTF
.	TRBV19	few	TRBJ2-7	TGTGCCAGTAGTCAACCAGGGAGGTCCTACGAGCAGTACTTC	CASSQPGRSYEQYF
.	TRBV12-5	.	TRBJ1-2	TGTGCTAGTGGTTTGGTAGGCGGGAACTATGGCTACACCTTC	CASGLVGGNYGYTF